This TCR beta chain was captured by sequencing in a study of T cells after yellow fever vaccination. Across the whole study: SMART-Seq v4 Ultra Low Input handled preparation of low-cell-number fractions.

Notes on this clonotype: Its antigen remains unknown.

TCRdb re-called the 5' RACE reads through MiXCR, storing one row per CDR3 protein. This table has nearly 550,000 distinct CDR3 sequences, about 19% appearing once. Study conclusions and caveats: Abundant clonotypes (contaminants from the bulk population) could be present in FACS-sorted repertoires. Although the secondary response was weaker, it peaked faster, at day 5 versus 15. The study re-detected most primary-vaccination clones after the booster (under 97% CD4, roughly 91% CD8).

CDR3 length: 15 residues. The germline V and J ends were trimmed by 3 bases and 4 bases, with 15 bases remaining between them. Germline CDR1 is SGHRS and CDR2 is YFSETQ. J is TRBJ2-3 and V is TRBV5-1, with D hard to call. The source material was PBMCs, sampled 15 days after the yellow fever booster vaccination. This TCR was recovered from a man younger than 45 who received the YFV17D yellow fever vaccine. CDR3 coding DNA: TGCGCCAGCAGCTCCTCCACTCTTGGCTCAGATACGCAGTATTTT. Its translation: CASSSSTLGSDTQYF. The whole variable domain, remainder taken from reference TRBV5-1 and TRBJ2-3, is KAGVTQTPRYLIKTRGQQVTLSCSPISGHRSVSWYQQTPGQGLQFLFEYFSETQRNKGNFPGRFSGRQFSNSRSEMNVSTLELGDSALYLCASSSSTLGSDTQYFGPGTRLTVL.